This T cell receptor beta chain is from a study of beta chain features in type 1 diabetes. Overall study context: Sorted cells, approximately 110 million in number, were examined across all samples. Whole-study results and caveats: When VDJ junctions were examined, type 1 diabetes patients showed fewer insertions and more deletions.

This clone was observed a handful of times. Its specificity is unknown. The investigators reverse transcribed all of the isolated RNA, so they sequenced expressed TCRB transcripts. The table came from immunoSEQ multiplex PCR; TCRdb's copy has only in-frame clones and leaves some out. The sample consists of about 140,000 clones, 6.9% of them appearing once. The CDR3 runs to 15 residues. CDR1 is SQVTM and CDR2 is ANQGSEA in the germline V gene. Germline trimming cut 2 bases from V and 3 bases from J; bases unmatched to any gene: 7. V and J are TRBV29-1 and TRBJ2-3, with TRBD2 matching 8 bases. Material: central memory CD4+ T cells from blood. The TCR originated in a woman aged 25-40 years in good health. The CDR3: CSVEPGGVGTDTQYF. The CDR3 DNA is TGCAGCGTTGAACCCGGGGGGGTGGGAACAGATACGCAGTATTTT.